The entry below gives a single T cell receptor beta chain sequence along with its context. This record belongs to a study of blood T cell repertoires in COVID-19. Study-level information: COVID-19 samples from acute and convalescent phases originated in the United States, Italy and Spain. Sample material is recorded as cDNA or gDNA derived from T cells, B-cell-depleted T cells, or PBMCs.

Assay used: immunoSEQ multiplex PCR; TCRdb lists only in-frame clones, some missing. The sample shows about 200,000 clones, about 81% of them seen only once. Germline CDR1 and CDR2: SGHAT and FQNNGV. V was pared by 3 bases and J by 3 bases, with 11 bases between. This CDR3 has 15 amino acids. The chain links TRBV11-2 to TRBJ2-2, with D possibly TRBD1 on 6 matching bases. The sample comprised peripheral blood. The sequence came from an elderly woman with COVID-19, enrolled during active disease. The CDR3 spells CASSFSTGYTGELFF. CDR3 in DNA: TGTGCCAGCAGCTTTTCGACAGGTTACACCGGGGAGCTGTTTTTT. Supplemented by reference TRBV11-2 and TRBJ2-2, the full variable domain reads EAGVAQSPRYKIIEKRQSVAFWCNPISGHATLYWYQQILGQGPKLLIQFQNNGVVDDSQLPKDRFSAERLKGVDSTLKIQPAKLEDSAVYLCASSFSTGYTGELFFGEGSRLTVL.